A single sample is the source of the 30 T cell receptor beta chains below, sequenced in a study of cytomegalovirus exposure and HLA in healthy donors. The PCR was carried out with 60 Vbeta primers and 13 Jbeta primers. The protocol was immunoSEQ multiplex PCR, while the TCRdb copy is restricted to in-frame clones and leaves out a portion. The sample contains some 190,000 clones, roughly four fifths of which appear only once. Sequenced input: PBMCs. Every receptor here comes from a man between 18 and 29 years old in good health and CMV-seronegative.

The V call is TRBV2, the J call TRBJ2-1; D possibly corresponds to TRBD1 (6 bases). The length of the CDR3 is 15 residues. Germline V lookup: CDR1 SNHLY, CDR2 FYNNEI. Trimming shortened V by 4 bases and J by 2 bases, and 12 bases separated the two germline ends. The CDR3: CASSVRDTTYNEQFF. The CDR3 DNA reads TGTGCCAGCAGTGTTCGGGACACCACCTACAATGAGCAGTTCTTC.

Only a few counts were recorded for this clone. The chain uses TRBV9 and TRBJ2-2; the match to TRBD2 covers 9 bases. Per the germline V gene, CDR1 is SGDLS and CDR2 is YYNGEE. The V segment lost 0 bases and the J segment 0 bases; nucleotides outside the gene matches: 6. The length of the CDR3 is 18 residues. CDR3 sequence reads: CASSVGAGGPANTGELFF. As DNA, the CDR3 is TGTGCCAGCAGCGTAGGGGCGGGGGGGCCAGCGAACACCGGGGAGCTGTTTTTT.

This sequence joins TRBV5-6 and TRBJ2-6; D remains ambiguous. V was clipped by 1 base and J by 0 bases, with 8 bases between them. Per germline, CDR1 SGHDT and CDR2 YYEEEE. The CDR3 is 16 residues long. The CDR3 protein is CASSLSVSSGANVLTF. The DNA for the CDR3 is TGTGCCAGCAGCTTGTCCGTGAGCTCTGGGGCCAACGTCCTGACTTTC.

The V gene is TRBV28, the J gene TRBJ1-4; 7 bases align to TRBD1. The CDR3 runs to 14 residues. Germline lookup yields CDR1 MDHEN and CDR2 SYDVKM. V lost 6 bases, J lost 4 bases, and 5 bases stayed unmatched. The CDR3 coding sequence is TGTGCCAGCAGAGAGACAGGGAGTAATGAAAAACTGTTTTTT. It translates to CASRETGSNEKLFF.

CDR3 sequence: CASSGQGVDTQYF. As DNA, the CDR3 is TGTGCCAGCAGTGGACAGGGGGTAGATACGCAGTATTTT. J is TRBJ2-3 and V is TRBV6-1, with TRBD1 matching over 9 bases. The CDR3 consists of 13 residues. Germline CDR1 reads MNHNS; CDR2 reads SASEGT. V was clipped by 4 bases and J by 5 bases; unmatched bases: 1.

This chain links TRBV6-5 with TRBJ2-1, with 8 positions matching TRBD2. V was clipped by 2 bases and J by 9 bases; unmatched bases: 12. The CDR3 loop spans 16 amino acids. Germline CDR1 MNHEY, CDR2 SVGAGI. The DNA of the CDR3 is TGTGCCAGCAGTTACCCTCGTACGGGGGGGCTTGTTGAGCAGTTCTTC. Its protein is CASSYPRTGGLVEQFF.

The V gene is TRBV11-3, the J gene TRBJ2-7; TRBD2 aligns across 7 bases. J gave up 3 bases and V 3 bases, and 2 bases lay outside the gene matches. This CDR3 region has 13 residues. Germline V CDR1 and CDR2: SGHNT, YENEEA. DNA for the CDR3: TGTGCCAGCAGCTTTGGGAGGGGCTACGAGCAGTACTTC. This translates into CASSFGRGYEQYF.

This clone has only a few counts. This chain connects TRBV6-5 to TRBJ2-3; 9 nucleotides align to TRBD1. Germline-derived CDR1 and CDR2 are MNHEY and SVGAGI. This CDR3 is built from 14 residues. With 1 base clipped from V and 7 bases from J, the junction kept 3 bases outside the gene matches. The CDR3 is CASSYYDRGNTQYF. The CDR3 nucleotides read TGTGCCAGCAGTTACTATGACAGGGGGAATACGCAGTATTTT.

The CDR3 spells CASSFGTGDYEQYF. The DNA of the CDR3 is TGTGCCAGCAGCTTCGGGACAGGAGATTACGAGCAGTACTTC. The chain recombines TRBV11-2 with TRBJ2-7; TRBD1 matches 8 bases. Trimming cost V 3 bases and J 4 bases; bases outside gene matches: 5. This CDR3 contains 14 residues. In germline, CDR1 is SGHAT, CDR2 FQNNGV.

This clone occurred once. CDR3 nucleotides: TGTGCCAGCAGCGGGGGACAGGGGTGGGGGGGAACCGGGGAGCTGTTTTTT. Residues: CASSGGQGWGGTGELFF. The chain carries TRBV9 and TRBJ2-2, with 10 bases aligning to TRBD1. This CDR3 spans 17 amino acids. Germline V lookup: CDR1 SGDLS, CDR2 YYNGEE. V dropped 3 bases and J dropped 5; count of bases not matched to a gene: 10.

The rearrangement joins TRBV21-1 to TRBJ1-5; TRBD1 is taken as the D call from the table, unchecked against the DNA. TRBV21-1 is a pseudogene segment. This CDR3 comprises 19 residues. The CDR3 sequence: CASSKAPSDRLTVNQPQHF. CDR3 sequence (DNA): TGTGCCAGCAGCAAAGCGCCCTCGGACAGACTTACGGTCAATCAGCCCCAGCATTTT.

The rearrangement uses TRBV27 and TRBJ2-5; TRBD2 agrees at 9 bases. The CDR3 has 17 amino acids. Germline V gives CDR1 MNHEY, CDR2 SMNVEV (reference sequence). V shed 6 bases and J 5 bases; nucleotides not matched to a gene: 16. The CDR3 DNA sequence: TGTGCCAGCAGCAAATGGAGGCGGGAGGGCTTCGGGGAGACCCAGTACTTC. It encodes CASSKWRREGFGETQYF.

As DNA, the CDR3 is TGTGCCAGTAGGACACAAGACAGGGAGTATAACGCTGAAGCTTTCTTT. Protein: CASRTQDREYNAEAFF. The chain carries TRBV19 and TRBJ1-1, with 7 positions matching TRBD1. The V gene end was trimmed by 6 bases and the J gene end by 6 bases; junction bases not matched to a gene: 16. The CDR3 runs to 16 residues. Germline lookup yields CDR1 LNHDA and CDR2 SQIVND (reference sequence).

DNA of the CDR3: TGTGCCAGCACATCTAGCGGGAAGGGCACAGATACGCAGTATTTT. Amino acid sequence: CASTSSGKGTDTQYF. The chain couples TRBV7-2 to TRBJ2-3; 9 nucleotides match TRBD2. Trimming cost V 7 bases and J 1 base; bases outside gene matches: 6. CDR1 and CDR2 from the germline V gene are SGHTA and FQGNSA. CDR3 size: 15 residues.

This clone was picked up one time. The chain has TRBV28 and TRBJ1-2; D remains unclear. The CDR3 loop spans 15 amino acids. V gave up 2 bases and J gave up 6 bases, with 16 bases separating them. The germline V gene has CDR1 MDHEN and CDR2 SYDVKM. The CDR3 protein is CASSLNLSGAHGYTF. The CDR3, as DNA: TGTGCCAGCAGTTTAAATTTGTCGGGAGCTCATGGCTACACCTTC.

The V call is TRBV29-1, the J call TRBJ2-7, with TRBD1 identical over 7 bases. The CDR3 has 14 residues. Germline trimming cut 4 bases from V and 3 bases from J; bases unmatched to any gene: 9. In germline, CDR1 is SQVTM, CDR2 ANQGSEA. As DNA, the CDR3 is TGCAGCGTTGGACGCCGGCAGGGGGACTACGAGCAGTACTTC. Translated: CSVGRRQGDYEQYF.

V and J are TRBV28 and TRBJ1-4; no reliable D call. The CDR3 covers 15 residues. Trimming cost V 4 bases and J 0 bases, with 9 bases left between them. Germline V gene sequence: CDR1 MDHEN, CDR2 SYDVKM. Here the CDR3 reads CASSSPGSTNEKLFF. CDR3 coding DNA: TGTGCCAGCAGTTCACCGGGATCAACTAATGAAAAACTGTTTTTT.

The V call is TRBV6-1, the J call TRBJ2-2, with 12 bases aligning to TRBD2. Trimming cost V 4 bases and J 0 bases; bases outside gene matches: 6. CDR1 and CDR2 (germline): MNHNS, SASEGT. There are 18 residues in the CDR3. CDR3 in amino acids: CASSVTSGRRPNTGELFF. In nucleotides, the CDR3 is TGTGCCAGCAGTGTCACTAGCGGGAGGAGGCCGAACACCGGGGAGCTGTTTTTT.

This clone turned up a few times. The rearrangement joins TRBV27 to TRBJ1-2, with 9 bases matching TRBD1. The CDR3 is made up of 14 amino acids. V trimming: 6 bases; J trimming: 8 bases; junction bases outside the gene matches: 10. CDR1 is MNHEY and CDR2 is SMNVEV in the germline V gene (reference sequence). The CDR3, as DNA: TGTGCCAGCAGAATTCCCGGGACAGGGAAAGGCTACACCTTC. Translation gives CASRIPGTGKGYTF.

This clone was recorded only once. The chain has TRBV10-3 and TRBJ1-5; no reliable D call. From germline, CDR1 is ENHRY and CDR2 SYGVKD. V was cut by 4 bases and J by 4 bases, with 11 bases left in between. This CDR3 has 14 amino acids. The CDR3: CAISAAGSNQPQHF. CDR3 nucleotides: TGTGCCATCAGTGCCGCGGGATCGAATCAGCCCCAGCATTTT.

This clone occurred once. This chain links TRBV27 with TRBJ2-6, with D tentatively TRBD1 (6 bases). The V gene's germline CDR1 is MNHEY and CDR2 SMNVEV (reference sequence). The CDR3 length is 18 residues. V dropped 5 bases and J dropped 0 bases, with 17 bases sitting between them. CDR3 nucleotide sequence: TGTGCCAGCAGTCCGCAGGGGACATTACTCTCTGGGGCCAACGTCCTGACTTTC. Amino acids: CASSPQGTLLSGANVLTF.

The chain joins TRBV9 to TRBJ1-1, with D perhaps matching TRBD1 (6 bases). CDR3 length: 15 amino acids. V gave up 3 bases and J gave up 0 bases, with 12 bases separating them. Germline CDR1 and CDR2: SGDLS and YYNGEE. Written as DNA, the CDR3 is TGTGCCAGCAGCGGAGGACAGAGAGTGAACACTGAAGCTTTCTTT. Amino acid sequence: CASSGGQRVNTEAFF.

The chain's CDR3 is CASSLPQLEAIYGYTF. CDR3 nucleotide sequence: TGTGCCAGCAGTTTACCCCAATTGGAGGCCATCTATGGCTACACCTTC. The chain employs TRBV27 and TRBJ1-2; D unresolved. The CDR3 has 16 residues. Per the germline V gene, CDR1 is MNHEY and CDR2 is SMNVEV (reference sequence). Trimming took off 2 bases at V and 4 bases at J, with 17 bases between the two ends.

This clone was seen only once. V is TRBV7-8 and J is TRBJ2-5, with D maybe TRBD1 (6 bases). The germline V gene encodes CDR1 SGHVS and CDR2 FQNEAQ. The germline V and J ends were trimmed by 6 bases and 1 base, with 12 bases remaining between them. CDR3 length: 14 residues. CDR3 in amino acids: CASRRGDTQETQYF. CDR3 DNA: TGTGCCAGCAGACGAGGGGACACCCAAGAGACCCAGTACTTC.

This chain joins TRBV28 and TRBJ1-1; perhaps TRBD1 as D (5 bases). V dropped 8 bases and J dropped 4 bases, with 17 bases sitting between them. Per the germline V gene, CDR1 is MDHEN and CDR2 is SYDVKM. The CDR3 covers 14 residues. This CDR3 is CASRGTAGGTEAFF. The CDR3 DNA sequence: TGTGCCAGCCGAGGGACCGCCGGGGGCACTGAAGCTTTCTTT.

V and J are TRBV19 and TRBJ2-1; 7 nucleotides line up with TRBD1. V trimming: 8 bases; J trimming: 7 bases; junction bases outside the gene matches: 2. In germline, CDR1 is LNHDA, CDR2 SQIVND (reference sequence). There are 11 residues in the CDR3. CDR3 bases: TGTGCCAGTGGCAGGGGGAATGAGCAGTTCTTC. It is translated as CASGRGNEQFF. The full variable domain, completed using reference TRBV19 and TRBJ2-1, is DGGITQSPKYLFRKEGQNVTLSCEQNLNHDAMYWYRQDPGQGLRLIYYSQIVNDFQKGDIAEGYSVSREKKESFPLTVTSAQKNPTAFYLCASGRGNEQFFGPGTRLTVL.

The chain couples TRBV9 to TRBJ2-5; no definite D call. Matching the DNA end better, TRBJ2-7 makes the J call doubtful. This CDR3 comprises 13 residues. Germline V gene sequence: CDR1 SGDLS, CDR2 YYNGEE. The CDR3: CASSVDQLNEQYF. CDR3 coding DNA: TGTGCCAGCAGCGTAGACCAACTTAACGAGCAGTACTTC.

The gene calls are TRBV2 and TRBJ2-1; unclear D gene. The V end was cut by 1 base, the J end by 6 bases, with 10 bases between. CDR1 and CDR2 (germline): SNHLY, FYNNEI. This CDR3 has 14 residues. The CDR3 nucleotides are TGTGCCAGCAGTGAAGAGGCCAGGTCCAATGAGCAGTTCTTC. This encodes CASSEEARSNEQFF. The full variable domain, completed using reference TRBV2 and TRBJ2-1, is EPEVTQTPSHQVTQMGQEVILRCVPISNHLYFYWYRQILGQKVEFLVSFYNNEISEKSEIFDDQFSVERPDGSNFTLKIRSTKLEDSAMYFCASSEEARSNEQFFGPGTRLTVL.

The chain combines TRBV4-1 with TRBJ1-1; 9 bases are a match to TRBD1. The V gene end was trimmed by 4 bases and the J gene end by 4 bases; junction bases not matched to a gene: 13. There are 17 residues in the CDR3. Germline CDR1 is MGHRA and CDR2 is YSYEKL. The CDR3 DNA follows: TGCGCCAGCAGCCCATTCCCGGGACAGGGTACGGGCACTGAAGCTTTCTTT. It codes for CASSPFPGQGTGTEAFF.

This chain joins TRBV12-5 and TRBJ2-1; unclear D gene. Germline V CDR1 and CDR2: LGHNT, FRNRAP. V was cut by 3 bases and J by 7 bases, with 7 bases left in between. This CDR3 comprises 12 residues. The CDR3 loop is CASGFEENEQFF. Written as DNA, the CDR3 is TGTGCTAGTGGTTTCGAGGAGAATGAGCAGTTCTTC.